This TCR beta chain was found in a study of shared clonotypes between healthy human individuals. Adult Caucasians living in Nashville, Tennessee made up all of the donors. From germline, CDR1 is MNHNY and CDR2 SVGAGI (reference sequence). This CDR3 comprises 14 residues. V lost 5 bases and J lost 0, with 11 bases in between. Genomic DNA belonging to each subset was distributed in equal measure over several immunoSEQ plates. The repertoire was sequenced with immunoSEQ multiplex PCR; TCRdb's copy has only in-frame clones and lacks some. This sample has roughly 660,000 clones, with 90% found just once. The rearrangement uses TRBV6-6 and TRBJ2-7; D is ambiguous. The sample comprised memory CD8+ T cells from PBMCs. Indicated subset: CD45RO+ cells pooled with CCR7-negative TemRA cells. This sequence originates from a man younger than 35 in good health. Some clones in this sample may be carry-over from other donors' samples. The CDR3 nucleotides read TGTGCCAGCAGTCTCGGGCAGTTCTCCTACGAGCAGTACTTC. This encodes CASSLGQFSYEQYF.